Each of the 8 T cell receptor beta chains below was sequenced from the same sample in a study of T cells after posttransplantation cyclophosphamide. Generated by immunoSEQ multiplex PCR, the TCRdb table keeps only in-frame clones and is missing some. The repertoire holds 35,000 to 45,000 clones, with around 80% as singletons. Cyclophosphamide on days +3 and +4 followed busulfan-fludarabine conditioning and a marrow graft. The source material was CD4+ T cells sorted from blood, sampled approximately 2,000 days after a stem cell transplant with posttransplant cyclophosphamide. These receptors came from a female patient aged 40-49 years who received an allogeneic stem cell transplant from a related donor, was CMV-positive, and had no GVHD. The graft donor may have contributed some T cells.

The chain joins TRBV13 to TRBJ1-5; TRBD1 aligns across 8 bases. Germline CDR1 PRHDT, CDR2 FYEKMQ (reference sequence). V lost 3 bases to trimming and J lost 10 bases; unmatched junction nucleotides: 11. The CDR3 runs to 15 residues. The CDR3 reads CASSLGQGALNPQHF. CDR3 nucleotides: TGTGCCAGCAGCTTGGGGCAGGGGGCCCTCAATCCCCAGCATTTT. Full variable domain (outside the CDR3, taken from reference TRBV13 and TRBJ1-5): AAGVIQSPRHLIKEKRETATLKCYPIPRHDTVYWYQQGPGQDPQFLISFYEKMQSDKGSIPDRFSAQQFSDYHSELNMSSLELGDSALYFCASSLGQGALNPQHFGDGTRLSIL.

The genes are TRBV11-2 and TRBJ1-2; D might be TRBD1 (5 bases). CDR3 length equals 14 residues. Germline CDR1 is SGHAT and CDR2 is FQNNGV. Trimming removed 4 bases at V and 2 bases at J, with 11 bases between. The CDR3 DNA follows: TGTGCCAGCAGCTGGACGGGACTGAACTATGGCTACACCTTC. Translating it yields CASSWTGLNYGYTF.

This chain links TRBV5-4 with TRBJ2-7; a possible D gene is TRBD1 (5 bases). V was pared by 0 bases and J by 0 bases, with 13 bases between. Looked up from germline, CDR1 is SGHNT and CDR2 is YYREEE (reference sequence). The CDR3 consists of 16 residues. CDR3 coding DNA: TGTGCCAGCAGCTTGGAGTTACAGGTCAGCTCCTACGAGCAGTACTTC. Translating it yields CASSLELQVSSYEQYF.

The chain has TRBV19 and TRBJ1-6; tentatively, D is TRBD1 (6 bases). The ends were cut back, 7 bases at V and 3 bases at J, with 10 bases in the middle. Germline-derived CDR1 and CDR2 are LNHDA and SQIVND (reference sequence). The CDR3 runs to 14 residues. The DNA for the CDR3 is TGTGCCAGTACGGACAGAAGCTATAATTCACCCCTCCACTTT. This translates into CASTDRSYNSPLHF.

The chain employs TRBV27 and TRBJ1-2; a possible D gene is TRBD1 (5 bases). The V and J ends lost 3 bases and 4 bases respectively, with 9 bases between them. This CDR3 has 13 amino acids. Germline V lookup: CDR1 MNHEY, CDR2 SMNVEV (reference sequence). CDR3 region: CASSFSTGYGYTF. The CDR3 DNA reads as TGTGCCAGCAGTTTCTCTACAGGCTATGGCTACACCTTC.

The count of this clone is one. The gene calls are TRBV19 and TRBJ1-6; weak D call: TRBD1 (6 bases). Trimming removed 3 bases at V and 0 bases at J, with 9 bases between. Per germline, CDR1 LNHDA and CDR2 SQIVND (reference sequence). The CDR3 has 16 residues. The CDR3 is CASSMMDSSYNSPLHF. CDR3 bases: TGTGCCAGTAGTATGATGGACAGCTCCTATAATTCACCCCTCCACTTT.

The chain has TRBV28 and TRBJ1-4; TRBD1 might be the D (5 bases). V lost 6 bases and J 2 bases, leaving 16 bases between the germline ends. CDR1 is MDHEN and CDR2 is SYDVKM in the germline V gene. The CDR3 consists of 16 residues. The CDR3 spells CASSPRTTSTNEKLFF. The CDR3 DNA sequence: TGTGCCAGCAGCCCTCGGACAACATCGACTAATGAAAAACTGTTTTTT.

In this sample, this clone turned up once. The chain uses TRBV7-8 and TRBJ2-7, with a possible D match to TRBD1 (5 bases). The length of the CDR3 is 15 residues. Germline CDR1 SGHVS, CDR2 FQNEAQ. Between the trimmed V and J ends, which lost 1 base and 0 bases, there was a span of 10 bases. CDR3 DNA: TGTGCCAGCAGCTTAGGACAGAAGATCTCCTACGAGCAGTACTTC. Translating it yields CASSLGQKISYEQYF.